This entry features one TCR beta chain sequence. This sample was included in a study of blood T cell repertoires in COVID-19. Authors' methods: Reference gene primers were amplified, and this amplification served to estimate nucleated cell counts. Assay: immunoSEQ multiplex PCR; the TCRdb copy retains only in-frame clones and omits some. V and J calls and clone size are given by that table; D and trimming were obtained from the DNA. The sample contains approximately 480,000 clones, about 90% of which appear only once. The CDR3 runs 15 residues. V lost 6 bases and J lost 4, with 14 bases in between. The TCR originated in a woman younger than 35 who had recovered from COVID-19. Sequencing was carried out using PBMCs or T cells enriched from blood (not recorded which). This chain links TRBV5-3 with TRBJ1-6; D is ambiguous. TRBV5-3 is given ORF status, its function remaining uncertain. This CDR3 is CARTRQPEYNSPLHF. DNA of the CDR3: TGTGCCAGAACGAGGCAGCCCGAATATAATTCACCCCTCCACTTT.